This T cell receptor beta chain was identified during a study of cytomegalovirus exposure and HLA in healthy donors. The PCR ran on 60 Vbeta and 13 Jbeta primers. Clones were read by immunoSEQ multiplex PCR, and TCRdb kept only the in-frame ones, dropping some. The table lists about 55,000 clones, approximately 78% of them singletons. With respect to this clone: Its antigen is not known.

The V gene lost 6 bases and the J gene lost 4 bases, with 18 bases spanning the gap. This CDR3 contains 14 residues. Germline CDR1 is SQVTM and CDR2 is ANQGSEA. Regarding the study as a whole: It was reported that TCR beta sequences correctly inferred the HLA-A and HLA-B alleles for most subjects. Presence/absence results assume similar sequencing depth per donor, which may not hold.

The clonotype originates from a female donor in good health and CMV-seronegative. The chain has TRBV29-1 and TRBJ1-2; D perhaps matches TRBD1 (5 bases). Sequenced input: PBMCs. CDR3 residues: CSVKSPDRIYGYTF. CDR3 bases: TGCAGCGTCAAATCACCCGACAGAATCTATGGCTACACCTTC. The full variable domain, rest sourced from reference TRBV29-1 and TRBJ1-2, is SAVISQKPSRDICQRGTSLTIQCQVDSQVTMMFWYRQQPGQSLTLIATANQGSEATYESGFVIDKFPISRPNLTFSTLTVSNMSPEDSSIYLCSVKSPDRIYGYTFGSGTRLTVV.